This T cell receptor beta chain stems from a study of T cells in Graves' hyperthyroidism and ophthalmopathy. Study summary: Pretreatment peripheral blood was obtained at initial diagnosis.

It was RNA transcripts that yielded the amplified TCR beta CDR3 regions. The HTBI primer set served for first-round RT-PCR of the TCR CDR3. In TCRdb, the multiplex PCR reads were re-called with MiXCR into one record per CDR3 protein. This table has over 400,000 distinct CDR3 sequences, approximately 23% appearing once. This clonotype was observed a handful of times. CDR3 length: 14 amino acids. Trimming pared 6 bases from V and 9 bases from J, leaving 18 bases between. Germline CDR1 is SGHTA and CDR2 is FQGNSA. This TCR was recovered from a woman in her sixties or seventies with Graves' ophthalmopathy. The J gene is TRBJ2-4, the V gene TRBV7-2; D possibly corresponds to TRBD1 (7 bases). The specimen was blood. CDR3 residues: CASSRDRVGGIQYF. The CDR3 bases are TGTGCCAGCAGTCGTGACAGGGTGGGGGGCATTCAGTACTTC. Variable domain in full (rest from reference TRBV7-2 and TRBJ2-4): GAGVSQSPSNKVTEKGKDVELRCDPISGHTALYWYRQSLGQGLEFLIYFQGNSAPDKSGLPSDRFSAERTGGSVSTLTIQRTQQEDSAVYLCASSRDRVGGIQYFGAGTRLSVL.